A selection of T cell receptor beta chains follows, all from one sample in a study of cytomegalovirus exposure and HLA in healthy donors. Only in-frame clones appear in the TCRdb table, and some are missing; sequencing was by immunoSEQ multiplex PCR. Of roughly 150,000 clones listed, 82% are singletons. Input material: PBMCs. The receptors here all came from a girl aged 10 to 17 in good health and CMV-seropositive. CDR3s include the opening cysteine and the closing phenylalanine or tryptophan. Each record gives: J gene, D gene, clone size, V gene, CDR3 DNA, CDR3 protein. D genes are given only for firm matches. Some rows have no size entry. The others give once, few or many, or a class for an expanded clone.

>TRBJ1-5|TRBD1|-|TRBV18
TGTGCCAGCTCACGACAGGGGGATTATCAGCCCCAGCATTTT
CASSRQGDYQPQHF
>TRBJ1-2|TRBD1|-|TRBV4-1
TGCGCCAGCAGCCAAGATCAAACAGGGGCCAGCTATGGCTACACCTTC
CASSQDQTGASYGYTF
>TRBJ2-7|-|-|TRBV2
TGTGCCAGCAGTGAACTCTACGAGCAGTACTTC
CASSELYEQYF
>TRBJ2-5|-|-|TRBV5-1
TGCGCCAGCAGCTTGGGGCAGGGTCTTAACCAAGAGACCCAGTACTTC
CASSLGQGLNQETQYF
>TRBJ1-2|-|-|TRBV19
TGTGCCAGTAGTATAGCGCAAGCCTATGGCTACACCTTC
CASSIAQAYGYTF
>TRBJ2-4|-|few|TRBV27
TGTGCCACCCTCAGTGGCGGGGAAAACATTCAGTACTTC
CATLSGGENIQYF
>TRBJ2-7|-|-|TRBV2
TGTGCCAGCGGCGGGACAGTCTCCTACGAGCAGTACTTC
CASGGTVSYEQYF
>TRBJ2-7|TRBD1|-|TRBV10-3
TGTGCCATCAGTGACCGGGACAGGGAGAGTCTGCAGTACTTC
CAISDRDRESLQYF
>TRBJ2-7|TRBD2|-|TRBV10-2
TGCGCCAGCAGTGAGTCCGGCGGGGGGCCATACGAGCAGTACTTC
CASSESGGGPYEQYF
>TRBJ2-1|TRBD2|-|TRBV19
TGTGCCAGTAGTATAGACCTGGGGACTAGCGGGAGCATGTTCTTC
CASSIDLGTSGSMFF
>TRBJ1-3|-|-|TRBV30
TGTGCCTGGAGTTCCGGGGGAAACACCATATATTTT
CAWSSGGNTIYF
>TRBJ2-3|-|-|TRBV2
TGTGCCAGCAGTGAAGGGGGGGGCACAGATACGCAGTATTTT
CASSEGGGTDTQYF
>TRBJ1-1|TRBD1|few|TRBV2
TGTGCCAGCAGTGTCGAAGCAGGGGGTAACACTGAAGCTTTCTTT
CASSVEAGGNTEAFF
>TRBJ2-1|TRBD2|-|TRBV9
TGTGCCAGCAGCACGCTAGCGGGCCGCGGCGGAGAGCAGTTCTTC
CASSTLAGRGGEQFF
>TRBJ2-7|-|-|TRBV28
TGTGCCAGCAGGGACCGGGGAGGCGGGCCATTCTACGAGCAGTACTTC
CASRDRGGGPFYEQYF
>TRBJ2-5|-|-|TRBV28
TGTGCCAGCGGGGCAGCGGGCAGGGTCGGTAGGGAGACCCAGTACTTC
CASGAAGRVGRETQYF
>TRBJ2-2|-|-|TRBV7-2
TGTGCCAGCAGTCTGTCAGGGCCCGGGGAGCTGTTTTTT
CASSLSGPGELFF
>TRBJ2-7|-|-|TRBV28
TGTGCCAGCAGTCACAGGAACTCCTACGAGCAGTACTTC
CASSHRNSYEQYF
>TRBJ2-2|-|-|TRBV18
TGTGCCAGCTCACCTGGGACACTGAACACCGGGGAGCTGTTTTTT
CASSPGTLNTGELFF
>TRBJ2-3|TRBD2|once|TRBV5-1
TGCGCCAGCAGCTTGACACTAGCGGCTAGCACAGATACGCAGTATTTT
CASSLTLAASTDTQYF
>TRBJ2-1|TRBD2|-|TRBV7-8
TGTGCCAGCAGCCCGGGGGTATGGCTAGCGGGGAACAATGAGCAGTTCTTC
CASSPGVWLAGNNEQFF
>TRBJ2-1|-|-|TRBV29-1
TGCAGCGCCGCTCGTTCTACCTACAATGAGCAGTTCTTC
CSAARSTYNEQFF
>TRBJ2-7|TRBD1|-|TRBV30
TGTGCCTGGAGTGTACTGACAGGGTCAGCACCCTACGAGCAGTACTTC
CAWSVLTGSAPYEQYF
>TRBJ2-3|-|-|TRBV10-1
TGCGCCAGCAGTGCTGCAGATACGCAGTATTTT
CASSAADTQYF
>TRBJ2-3|TRBD2|-|TRBV27
TGTGCCAGCAGTTTAGGACTAGGGTTTGGCACAGATACGCAGTATTTT
CASSLGLGFGTDTQYF
>TRBJ1-1|TRBD1|-|TRBV29-1
TGCAGCGTTGAAGGACAGGGACTGAACACTGAAGCTTTCTTT
CSVEGQGLNTEAFF
>TRBJ2-1|TRBD2|-|TRBV7-3
TGTGCCAGCAGCCCACCCCCCGGGACTAGCGGTACTGAGCAGTTCTTC
CASSPPPGTSGTEQFF
>TRBJ1-1|TRBD1|-|TRBV9
TGTGCCAGCAGCCTCCCTAACCCGGGACAGGGGATGAACACTGAAGCTTTCTTT
CASSLPNPGQGMNTEAFF
>TRBJ1-1|-|few|TRBV4-1
TGCGCCAGCAGCCAAGGAGCGTCGATCGAAGCTTTCTTT
CASSQGASIEAFF
>TRBJ1-1|TRBD1|-|TRBV4-3
TGCGCCAGCAGACGGGACAGCTCCATGAACACTGAAGCTTTCTTT
CASRRDSSMNTEAFF
>TRBJ1-5|-|-|TRBV21-1
TGTGCCAGCAGAAGGACAGGGGGCAAGAATCAGCCCCAGCATTTT
CASRRTGGKNQPQHF
>TRBJ2-7|-|-|TRBV27
TGTGCCAGCAGCAGTCAGCGGGACGAGCAGTACTTC
CASSSQRDEQYF
>TRBJ2-1|-|-|TRBV21-1
TGTGCCAGCAGCAGACCTCCCGAGCGGGGTCAGGATGAGCAGTTCTTC
CASSRPPERGQDEQFF
>TRBJ2-2|-|few|TRBV5-4
TGTGCCAGCAGCACCGGTCCCGGGGAGCTGTTTTTT
CASSTGPGELFF
>TRBJ2-1|-|-|TRBV5-5
TGTGCCAGCAGCTTGATGGCTAGCTCAGAAGCTGAGCAGTTCTTC
CASSLMASSEAEQFF
>TRBJ2-7|-|-|TRBV25-1
TGTGCCAGCAGTGAAGGGGCGAGGAACGAGCAGTACTTC
CASSEGARNEQYF
>TRBJ1-1|-|-|TRBV19
TGTGCCAGTAGTATTTCAGGGGTAGCTTTCTTT
CASSISGVAFF
>TRBJ2-7|TRBD1|-|TRBV28
TGTGCCAGCAGCCTACAGGGGGACACCTACGAGCAGTACTTC
CASSLQGDTYEQYF
>TRBJ2-4|TRBD1|-|TRBV30
TGTGCCTGGAGTGCAGGGACAGGGGGCTGGAACATTCAGTACTTC
CAWSAGTGGWNIQYF
>TRBJ2-1|TRBD2|-|TRBV28
TGTGCCAGCAGTTGGGGGACTAGCGGAGACAATGAGCAGTTCTTC
CASSWGTSGDNEQFF
>TRBJ1-2|TRBD1|-|TRBV7-2
TGTGCCAGCAGTCGGTCGGGACAGGGTAGCAACTATGGCTACACCTTC
CASSRSGQGSNYGYTF
>TRBJ1-1|TRBD1|-|TRBV28
TGTGCCAGCAGTTGGGACAGGGACACTGAAGCTTTCTTT
CASSWDRDTEAFF